Each of the 30 T cell receptor beta chains below was sequenced from the same sample in a study of monozygotic twins with inflammatory bowel disease. TCRdb re-called the 5' RACE reads, yielding one record per CDR3 amino acid sequence without DNA. This table lists 350,000 to 550,000 distinct CDR3 sequences. The sample was blood. The origin of the receptors is a human donor with ulcerative colitis or Crohn's disease, or a healthy co-twin of an affected twin (not recorded which).

The chain recombines TRBV15 with TRBJ1-1. The CDR3 contains 13 residues. Per the germline V gene, CDR1 is LNHNV and CDR2 is YYDKDF (reference sequence). The CDR3 loop is CATSSQRDTEAFF.

This chain joins TRBV5-6 and TRBJ1-1. The CDR3 is 14 residues long. Germline CDR1 and CDR2: SGHDT and YYEEEE. CDR3 sequence reads: CASSFGRPNTEAFF.

The V gene is TRBV20-1, the J gene TRBJ2-1. Germline loops: CDR1 DFQATT, CDR2 SNEGSKA (reference sequence). CDR3 length: 12 amino acids. The CDR3 spells CSARDQANEQFF.

The chain links TRBV5-1 to TRBJ2-1. From germline, CDR1 is SGHRS and CDR2 YFSETQ. The CDR3 runs to 11 residues. CDR3: CASRSWDEQFF. The whole variable domain, remainder taken from reference TRBV5-1 and TRBJ2-1, is KAGVTQTPRYLIKTRGQQVTLSCSPISGHRSVSWYQQTPGQGLQFLFEYFSETQRNKGNFPGRFSGRQFSNSRSEMNVSTLELGDSALYLCASRSWDEQFFGPGTRLTVL.

The chain employs TRBV5-6 and TRBJ2-5; TCRdb lists TRBD2, though no DNA is available to test this call. Per the germline V gene, CDR1 is SGHDT and CDR2 is YYEEEE. The CDR3 sequence is 14 residues long. The CDR3 sequence is CASSPTPLEETQYF.

J is TRBJ1-6 and V is TRBV20-1; as DNA is missing, the TRBD1 call by TCRdb cannot be tested. Germline CDR1 is DFQATT and CDR2 is SNEGSKA (reference sequence). CDR3 length: 15 amino acids. CDR3 in amino acids: CSARSGAGYNSPLHF.

The V and J genes are TRBV14 and TRBJ1-6. CDR3 length: 14 amino acids. Germline CDR1 SGHDN, CDR2 FVKESK. The CDR3 spells CASSQQGGNSPLHF.

The V call is TRBV7-2, the J call TRBJ1-2. The CDR3 is 15 amino acids. Germline V gene data show CDR1 as SGHTA and CDR2 as FQGNSA. CDR3 in amino acids: CASSSVYGDSNGYTF.

The chain links TRBV5-1 to TRBJ1-6. This CDR3 is built from 18 residues. CDR1 and CDR2 from the germline V gene are SGHRS and YFSETQ. CDR3 amino acids: CASSLVGVGDSTNSPLHF.

This chain joins TRBV20-1 and TRBJ2-7; TCRdb's D call of TRBD2 is untestable without DNA. The CDR3 length is 13 residues. The germline CDR1 and CDR2 sequences are DFQATT and SNEGSKA (reference sequence). This chain's CDR3 is CSKTSGSDYEQYF.

The chain combines TRBV29-1 with TRBJ1-1. Germline V gives CDR1 SQVTM, CDR2 ANQGSEA. The CDR3 has 11 residues. The CDR3 spells CSVVEATEAFF.

The gene calls are TRBV20-1 and TRBJ2-1; there is no DNA to check the TCRdb D call of TRBD2. CDR3 length equals 12 residues. Germline assignment: CDR1 DFQATT and CDR2 SNEGSKA (reference sequence). CDR3 residues: CSAALWDNEQFF.

The chain employs TRBV7-2 and TRBJ1-1; the TCRdb D gene call, TRBD1, has no DNA to confirm it. Germline V gene lookup returns CDR1 SGHTA and CDR2 FQGNSA. The CDR3 spans 13 residues. The CDR3 loop is CASSSNRDTEAFF. Variable domain in full (rest from reference TRBV7-2 and TRBJ1-1): GAGVSQSPSNKVTEKGKDVELRCDPISGHTALYWYRQSLGQGLEFLIYFQGNSAPDKSGLPSDRFSAERTGGSVSTLTIQRTQQEDSAVYLCASSSNRDTEAFFGQGTRLTVV.

The V call is TRBV24-1, the J call TRBJ2-3; TCRdb names TRBD2, which stays unverified in the absence of DNA. CDR3 length equals 16 residues. Germline lookup yields CDR1 KGHDR and CDR2 SFDVKD. The CDR3 spells CATSDQTSTSTDTQYF.

The rearrangement joins TRBV7-6 to TRBJ2-2; there is no DNA to check the TCRdb D call of TRBD2. Germline CDR1 is SGHVS and CDR2 is FNYEAQ. This CDR3 is built from 17 residues. The chain's CDR3 is CASSLDQGLAVVGELFF.

The J gene is TRBJ2-2, the V gene TRBV4-3. The germline gives CDR1 LGHNA, CDR2 YSLEER. The CDR3 loop spans 15 amino acids. Here the CDR3 reads CASSQGVRNTGELFF.

The chain joins TRBV12-3 or TRBV12-4 to TRBJ2-1; TCRdb reports TRBD2, a call that lacks DNA to check it against. The CDR3 consists of 14 residues. CDR3 amino acids: CASRLSGGEGEQFF.

The genes are TRBV29-1 and TRBJ1-2; with no DNA, the TCRdb D assignment of TRBD1 cannot be verified. Germline V gives CDR1 SQVTM, CDR2 ANQGSEA. This CDR3 is built from 12 residues. CDR3 region: CSVLTGDHGYTF.

The chain employs TRBV6-1 and TRBJ2-7; TCRdb's D call, TRBD1, is unchecked because there is no DNA. The CDR3 consists of 14 residues. Germline V gene sequence: CDR1 MNHNS, CDR2 SASEGT. CDR3 sequence: CASSPRTGPGEQYF.

The rearrangement joins TRBV5-1 to TRBJ2-7. CDR1 SGHRS and CDR2 YFSETQ come from the germline V gene. The CDR3 totals 12 residues. Here the CDR3 reads CASSRGTYEQYF.

The J gene is TRBJ2-7, the V gene TRBV6-5; TCRdb lists TRBD1, though no DNA is available to test this call. Germline-derived CDR1 and CDR2 are MNHEY and SVGAGI. This CDR3 region has 13 residues. Here the CDR3 reads CASGAGEVSEQYF.

The rearrangement joins TRBV30 to TRBJ1-2; checking the TCRdb D call of TRBD1 is not possible without DNA. The CDR3 is 13 residues long. Germline-derived CDR1 and CDR2 are GTSNPN and SVGIG (reference sequence). The CDR3 spells CAWSGSGAHGYTF.

The chain is built from TRBV18 and TRBJ2-1; the TCRdb call, TRBD1, lacks DNA for checking. The length of the CDR3 is 13 residues. Germline V CDR1 and CDR2: KGHSH, LQKENI. The CDR3 here is CASSPPSGTPEIF.

The J gene is TRBJ2-2, the V gene TRBV11-2; TCRdb picks TRBD2, but there is no DNA to check that call. The CDR3 spans 16 residues. Germline V gene data show CDR1 as SGHAT and CDR2 as FQNNGV. The CDR3 sequence is CASSLVVSQTTGELFF.

CDR3 in amino acids: CASKVGTTNEKLFF. This chain uses TRBV5-1 with TRBJ1-4; the D gene TCRdb calls, TRBD1, cannot be checked with no DNA. The CDR3 contains 14 residues. Germline V gene sequence: CDR1 SGHRS, CDR2 YFSETQ.

This chain uses TRBV7-6 with TRBJ2-1; checking the TCRdb D call of TRBD2 is not possible without DNA. The CDR3 has 14 amino acids. Germline V gene lookup returns CDR1 SGHVS and CDR2 FNYEAQ. The CDR3 loop reads CASSRTSGSSEQFF. The full variable domain, its missing parts supplied by reference TRBV7-6 and TRBJ2-1, is GAGVSQSPRYKVTKRGQDVALRCDPISGHVSLYWYRQALGQGPEFLTYFNYEAQQDKSGLPNDRFSAERPEGSISTLTIQRTEQRDSAMYRCASSRTSGSSEQFFGPGTRLTVL.

The rearrangement uses TRBV20-1 and TRBJ1-6; there is no DNA to check the TCRdb D call of TRBD1. Germline V lookup: CDR1 DFQATT, CDR2 SNEGSKA (reference sequence). The CDR3 consists of 14 residues. The CDR3 protein is CSALRQGPNSPLHF.

The chain joins TRBV6-1 to TRBJ2-4; TCRdb indicates TRBD2, and absent DNA this call remains unverified. The CDR3 sequence is 17 residues long. CDR1 and CDR2 (germline): MNHNS, SASEGT. This CDR3 reads CASSPSGTTSAKNIQYF.

V and J are TRBV5-1 and TRBJ1-1; TCRdb's D call, TRBD1, is unchecked because there is no DNA. CDR3 length equals 15 residues. CDR1 is SGHRS and CDR2 is YFSETQ in the germline V gene. CDR3 amino acids: CASSHGTAGNTEAFF.

The chain joins TRBV7-9 to TRBJ1-1. CDR1 is SEHNR and CDR2 is FQNEAQ in the germline V gene (reference sequence). This CDR3 is built from 14 residues. The CDR3: CASLGPSLGAEAFF.